One sample yielded the 20 T cell receptor beta chains listed below, sequenced in a study of CD8 T cells in Susac syndrome. Roughly 0.5 to 1 ug RNA was reverse transcribed with random hexamers. Using its own MiXCR run on the immunoSEQ multiplex PCR reads, TCRdb lists one record per CDR3 protein. The sample shows roughly 190,000 distinct CDR3 sequences, 95% of them seen only once. Sequenced input: CD8+ T cells from PBMCs. The receptors here all came from a human donor with Susac syndrome.

V usage is TRBV4-1 and J usage is TRBJ1-1; D is perhaps TRBD1 (5 bases). V lost 1 base and J 3 bases, leaving 9 bases between the germline ends. The CDR3 length is 14 residues. Germline lookup yields CDR1 MGHRA and CDR2 YSYEKL. The CDR3 sequence: CASSQGGADTEAFF. The CDR3, as DNA: TGCGCCAGCAGCCAAGGGGGCGCGGACACTGAAGCTTTCTTT.

The chain carries TRBV6-6 and TRBJ2-7; 7 bases align to TRBD1. CDR1 and CDR2 (germline): MNHNY, SVGAGI (reference sequence). Losses at the gene ends were 2 bases for V and 2 bases for J; bases not matched to a gene: 3. CDR3 length: 14 amino acids. The CDR3 nucleotides are TGTGCCAGCAGTTACCAGACAGGGCCCTACGAGCAGTACTTC. As protein: CASSYQTGPYEQYF.

This chain connects TRBV29-1 to TRBJ2-7, with 9 bases fitting TRBD1. Germline lookup yields CDR1 SQVTM and CDR2 ANQGSEA. Losses at the gene ends were 6 bases for V and 0 bases for J; bases not matched to a gene: 3. CDR3 length equals 13 residues. Here the CDR3 DNA reads TGCAGCGTACGGGACAGGGTCTCCTACGAGCAGTACTTC. Encoded protein: CSVRDRVSYEQYF.

In DNA, the CDR3 is TGCAGTGCTAGCATATGGGGGGAAGATACGCAGTATTTT. Translation gives CSASIWGEDTQYF. The V and J genes are TRBV20-1 and TRBJ2-3; D possibly corresponds to TRBD2 (6 bases). The CDR3 has 13 residues. The germline V gene has CDR1 DFQATT and CDR2 SNEGSKA (reference sequence). The V end lost 3 bases, the J end lost 5 bases, and 12 bases lay between the germline ends.

J is TRBJ2-1 and V is TRBV12-3 or TRBV12-4; the match to TRBD2 covers 9 bases. The CDR3 is 16 amino acids. After removal of 6 bases from V and 0 bases from J, the junction contained 6 bases not matched to a gene. The DNA for the CDR3 is TGTGCCAGCAGCCCCGCGGGGGGGCCCTCCTACAATGAGCAGTTCTTC. Its protein product is CASSPAGGPSYNEQFF.

The V and J genes are TRBV28 and TRBJ2-7, with D possibly TRBD1 on 6 matching bases. Looked up from germline, CDR1 is MDHEN and CDR2 is SYDVKM. The CDR3 consists of 15 residues. V lost 5 bases and J lost 3, with 17 bases in between. This CDR3 is CASSALRDTNYEQYF. CDR3 DNA: TGTGCCAGCAGTGCACTCCGGGACACCAACTACGAGCAGTACTTC.

The chain recombines TRBV29-1 with TRBJ2-3; 11 positions match TRBD2. V shed 3 bases, J shed 2 bases, and the junction held 1 base outside the gene matches. This CDR3 is 14 amino acids long. Germline V gene lookup returns CDR1 SQVTM and CDR2 ANQGSEA. CDR3 DNA: TGCAGCGTTGAGGGACTAGCGGACACAGATACGCAGTATTTT. Residues: CSVEGLADTDTQYF.

The J gene is TRBJ2-2, the V gene TRBV11-1; D call uncertain. Germline CDR1 and CDR2: SGHAT and FQDESV (reference sequence). Trimming shortened V by 0 bases and J by 1 base, and 3 bases separated the two germline ends. CDR3 length: 14 amino acids. CDR3: CASSLAGNTGELFF. The DNA of the CDR3 is TGTGCCAGCAGCTTAGCAGGGAACACCGGGGAGCTGTTTTTT.

DNA of the CDR3: TGTGCCAGCAGCTTGGGAAACAGGGGGACGTACGAGCAGTACTTC. As protein: CASSLGNRGTYEQYF. J is TRBJ2-7 and V is TRBV5-6; 8 bases map to TRBD1. Germline CDR1 is SGHDT and CDR2 is YYEEEE. The V and J ends lost 0 bases and 4 bases, in that order; junction bases with no gene match: 6. This CDR3 comprises 15 residues.

V usage is TRBV9 and J usage is TRBJ2-7; tentative D call: TRBD2 (6 bases). V lost 2 bases and J lost 6, with 18 bases in between. CDR1 is SGDLS, CDR2 YYNGEE, per germline. This CDR3 has 15 amino acids. The CDR3 nucleotides read TGTGCCAGCAGCGTCAGCACTAGTTTGGAGGGCGAGCAGTACTTC. Translation: CASSVSTSLEGEQYF.

This chain joins TRBV4-1 and TRBJ2-5, with 7 nucleotides matching TRBD2. Looked up from germline, CDR1 is MGHRA and CDR2 is YSYEKL. J gave up 5 bases and V 0 bases, and 9 bases lay outside the gene matches. The CDR3 consists of 16 residues. The CDR3 here is CASSQDVGRGIETQYF. The CDR3 region has the DNA TGCGCCAGCAGCCAAGATGTAGGGCGGGGGATCGAGACCCAGTACTTC.

The V call is TRBV4-1, the J call TRBJ2-1; D unresolved. Trimming took off 2 bases at V and 6 bases at J, with 8 bases between the two ends. This CDR3 has 13 residues. Per germline, CDR1 MGHRA and CDR2 YSYEKL. The CDR3 region has the DNA TGCGCCAGCAGCCAAATCCCCTCCAATGAGCAGTTCTTC. It specifies CASSQIPSNEQFF.

The chain links TRBV6-5 to TRBJ2-7; D perhaps matches TRBD2 (6 bases). V was trimmed by 0 bases and J by 5 bases, leaving 11 bases between them. The germline V gene has CDR1 MNHEY and CDR2 SVGAGI. The CDR3 has 14 residues. CDR3 region: CASSYSEGNDEQYF. CDR3 DNA sequence: TGTGCCAGCAGTTACTCGGAGGGTAACGACGAGCAGTACTTC.

The chain's CDR3 is CISVKEGFLYEQYF. In nucleotides, the CDR3 is TGCATATCTGTCAAGGAGGGGTTTTTGTACGAGCAGTACTTC. The chain carries TRBV29-1 and TRBJ2-7; the D gene is possibly TRBD2 (6 bases). CDR1 is SQVTM, CDR2 ANQGSEA, per germline. The CDR3 contains 14 residues.

This clonotype appeared many times. The rearrangement uses TRBV12-3 or TRBV12-4 and TRBJ2-3, with D tentatively TRBD1 or TRBD2 (5 bases each). Trimming left V 6 bases short and J 4 bases short, with 8 bases between. The CDR3 totals 12 residues. CDR3 amino acids: CASSLGADTQYF. The CDR3 region has the DNA TGTGCCAGCAGCTTGGGGGCAGATACGCAGTATTTT.

This clonotype occurred once. V usage is TRBV27 and J usage is TRBJ1-2; a possible D gene is TRBD1 (5 bases). The V end lost 3 bases, the J end lost 6 bases, and 11 bases lay between the germline ends. There are 13 residues in the CDR3. The germline V gene has CDR1 MNHEY and CDR2 SMNVEV (reference sequence). The CDR3 region has the DNA TGTGCCAGCAGTTTTGGGGGTTCCGATGGCTACACCTTC. Translating it yields CASSFGGSDGYTF.

This clonotype was recorded only once. The chain recombines TRBV29-1 with TRBJ2-3; a weak D match, TRBD1 (6 bases). Per germline, CDR1 SQVTM and CDR2 ANQGSEA. The CDR3 contains 10 residues. The V end lost 8 bases, the J end lost 6 bases, and 9 bases lay between the germline ends. The CDR3 bases are TGCAGCCACAGGGCCGATACGCAGTATTTT. Translating gives CSHRADTQYF.

V and J are TRBV9 and TRBJ1-1; D is unclear. CDR3 length equals 15 residues. The V end lost 3 bases, the J end lost 4 bases, and 16 bases lay between the germline ends. Germline lookup yields CDR1 SGDLS and CDR2 YYNGEE. CDR3 protein: CASSGWAGLATEAFF. The CDR3 nucleotides read TGTGCCAGCAGCGGCTGGGCGGGGTTGGCCACTGAAGCTTTCTTT.

The chain links TRBV6-1 to TRBJ2-3, with 15 bases that match TRBD2. Germline CDR1 MNHNS, CDR2 SASEGT. V gave up 6 bases and J gave up 1 base; unmatched junction bases: 8. There are 18 residues in the CDR3. CDR3 bases: TGTGCCAGCAGACGCGGGACTAGCGGGGGGATTCGCACAGATACGCAGTATTTT. Protein: CASRRGTSGGIRTDTQYF.

The chain uses TRBV20-1 and TRBJ1-2; no clear D gene. The CDR3 length is 16 residues. The ends were cut back, 6 bases at V and 0 bases at J, with 20 bases in the middle. Germline V gene sequence: CDR1 DFQATT, CDR2 SNEGSKA (reference sequence). As DNA, the CDR3 is TGCAGTGCCCGCGAGCGGCAAGGTGGGACTAACTATGGCTACACCTTC. Translating gives CSARERQGGTNYGYTF.